These 24 T cell receptor beta chains were all obtained from the same sample, sequenced in a study of tumor-infiltrating lymphocytes in oesophageal squamous cell carcinoma. TCRdb re-analysed the PCR reads in MiXCR, keeping a single row per CDR3 protein. The sample holds more than 15,000 distinct CDR3 sequences, less than 50% seen once. Sequencing was done on a sample of normal esophageal tissue next to the tumor. The source of these receptors is a female donor with esophageal squamous cell carcinoma.

The J gene is TRBJ2-1, the V gene TRBV7-2; D is uncertain. The CDR3 length is 15 residues. Germline lookup yields CDR1 SGHTA and CDR2 FQGNSA. The V end was cut by 1 base, the J end by 0 bases, with 7 bases between. The CDR3 here is CASSLDASSYNEQFF. The CDR3 region has the DNA TGTGCCAGCAGCTTAGACGCGAGCTCCTACAATGAGCAGTTCTTC.

This clonotype was observed a few times. One end of the junction is discordant with germline, which a read error may explain. The chain carries TRBV7-4 and TRBJ1-6, with D hard to call. CDR3 length: 17 residues. Germline V gene data show CDR1 as SGHVT and CDR2 as SQSDAQ. The CDR3 DNA reads as TGTGCCAGCAGCTCCTTAACTAGTAGCGGGAGGGATTACGAGCAGTACTTT. It translates to CASSSLTSSGRDYEQYF.

This clonotype was seen many times. In DNA, the CDR3 is TGTGCCAGCAGCTTGGGCCTAGCGCGCTCCTACGAGCAGTACTTC. This sequence encodes CASSLGLARSYEQYF. The chain carries TRBV5-4 and TRBJ2-7, with D perhaps TRBD2 (6 bases). V gave up 0 bases and J gave up 0 bases, with 10 bases separating them. In germline, CDR1 is SGHNT, CDR2 YYREEE (reference sequence). This CDR3 is 15 amino acids long.

This clonotype showed up many times. J is TRBJ1-1 and V is TRBV7-2; D ambiguous. Germline values: CDR1 SGHTA, CDR2 FQGNSA. The CDR3 is 13 amino acids. Trimming stripped 3 bases from V and 4 bases from J, with 9 bases between. Here the CDR3 reads CASSFMGSTEAFF. CDR3 in DNA: TGTGCCAGCAGCTTTATGGGGAGCACTGAAGCTTTCTTT.

As regards this clonotype: Since no conserved phenylalanine or tryptophan closes the CDR3, a read error is the likely cause. The DNA is left out, because the CDR3 cannot be placed on it with certainty; the CDR3 is given as TCRdb lists it. The chain's CDR3 is CASSLPPGYYGYTFGS. This chain connects TRBV28 to TRBJ2-7; the table calls TRBD2, which could not be checked here. The CDR3 region is 16 residues in length, termini included. CDR1 is MDHEN and CDR2 is SYDVKM in the germline V gene.

The chain couples TRBV28 to TRBJ2-3; maybe TRBD1 (5 bases). Deletions cut 3 bases from V and 2 bases from J, with 12 bases between. This CDR3 is built from 15 residues. Germline values: CDR1 MDHEN, CDR2 SYDVKM. CDR3 region: CASSFQTAHTDTQYF. The CDR3 DNA is TGTGCCAGCAGTTTCCAGACAGCCCACACAGATACGCAGTATTTT.

This clonotype was seen at least ten times. The rearrangement links TRBV6-6 to TRBJ1-4; no reliable D call. Trimming shortened V by 2 bases and J by 2 bases, and 18 bases separated the two germline ends. The CDR3 has 18 amino acids. Germline values: CDR1 MNHNY, CDR2 SVGAGI (reference sequence). The CDR3 region is CASSYAPNRGSTNEKLFF. Here the CDR3 DNA reads TGTGCCAGCAGTTACGCGCCTAACCGGGGATCTACTAATGAAAAACTGTTTTTT.

V usage is TRBV7-1 and J usage is TRBJ1-1; 7 bases map to TRBD1. TRBV7-1 is treated as an ORF (open reading frame) with a function not yet certain. J gave up 2 bases and V 2 bases, and 2 bases lay outside the gene matches. The CDR3 contains 14 residues. The CDR3 spells CASSSQGGNTEAFF. DNA of the CDR3: TGTGCCAGCAGCTCACAGGGGGGAAACACTGAAGCTTTCTTT.

Only a few counts were recorded for this clonotype. V and J are TRBV7-2 and TRBJ1-2; D may be TRBD1 (6 bases). The V end lost 4 bases, the J end lost 3 bases, and 12 bases lay between the germline ends. Germline assignment: CDR1 SGHTA and CDR2 FQGNSA. This CDR3 region has 14 residues. CDR3 nucleotides: TGTGCCAGCAGCTCCCAGGGGAGCGACTATGGCTACACCTTC. Its protein product is CASSSQGSDYGYTF.

Remarks on this clonotype: The CDR3 does not close with the conserved phenylalanine or tryptophan, likely indicating a read error. No DNA is shown, since the ends of the CDR3 on it are uncertain; the CDR3 is the one TCRdb lists. CDR3 sequence reads: CASMRDDRGLVSPLHFGN. This chain connects TRBV6-1 to TRBJ2-6; TRBD2, the D gene given by the table, was not confirmed from the DNA. The CDR3 is 18 residues long, counting both termini. Germline loops: CDR1 MNHNS, CDR2 SASEGT.

The chain has TRBV7-2 and TRBJ2-3, with D possibly matching TRBD2 (5 bases). The CDR3 is made up of 14 amino acids. Between the trimmed V and J ends, which lost 3 bases and 0 bases, there was a span of 7 bases. Germline V gene sequence: CDR1 SGHTA, CDR2 FQGNSA. CDR3 region: CASSLSGSTDTQYF. The CDR3 region has the DNA TGTGCCAGCAGCTTGTCGGGGAGCACAGATACGCAGTATTTT.

This clonotype was recorded only once. The chain links TRBV5-6 to TRBJ2-4, with D unclear. V lost 4 bases and J lost 13, with 12 bases in between. The CDR3 covers 11 residues. Germline values: CDR1 SGHDT, CDR2 YYEEEE. This CDR3 is CASSRNNEQYF. DNA of the CDR3: TGTGCCAGCAGCCGCAACAATGAGCAGTACTTC.

With regard to this clonotype: As the CDR3 is not closed by the conserved phenylalanine or tryptophan, this likely results from a read error. It is unclear where the CDR3 begins or ends on the DNA, so no DNA is shown, and the CDR3 is as TCRdb lists it. This chain uses TRBV27 with TRBJ2-7; the table names TRBD1, a call not compared with the DNA. With termini counted, the CDR3 has 16 amino acids. Germline V gene sequence: CDR1 MNHEY, CDR2 SMNVEV (reference sequence). CDR3 region: CASSLGGGMYGYTFGS.

CDR3 nucleotide sequence: TGTGCCAGCAGTGTCGGCCAAAATACCGAGCAGTACTTC. This gives the protein CASSVGQNTEQYF. The rearrangement links TRBV12-3 or TRBV12-4 to TRBJ2-5; D uncertain. The assigned J gene may be wrong: the sequence end matches TRBJ2-7 better. The CDR3 spans 13 residues.

The V gene is TRBV6-1, the J gene TRBJ1-4; weak D call: TRBD1 (5 bases). Germline V gene sequence: CDR1 MNHNS, CDR2 SASEGT. This CDR3 has 15 amino acids. V was shortened by 0 bases and J by 2 bases, with 7 bases between the two germline ends. The CDR3 coding sequence is TGTGCCAGCAGTGAAGCGGGGGGGACTAATGAAAAACTGTTTTTT. Amino acid sequence: CASSEAGGTNEKLFF.

There are a few counts of this clonotype. The chain carries TRBV7-8 and TRBJ2-7; D possibly corresponds to TRBD2 (6 bases). The J call may be wrong; the DNA end is better matched by TRBJ2-5. CDR3 length: 17 amino acids. In germline, CDR1 is SGHVS, CDR2 FQNEAQ. DNA for the CDR3: TGTGCCAGCAGCTTAGCGGTGGACCCCGGAGGGGTAGAGACCCAGTACTTC. Residues: CASSLAVDPGGVETQYF.

In this sample, this clonotype turned up a few times. CDR3 amino acids: CASRIQSTGNTEAFF. CDR3 in DNA: TGCGCCAGCAGGATTCAAAGTACGGGTAACACTGAAGCTTTCTTT. The chain uses TRBV5-1 and TRBJ1-1; D ambiguous. The length of the CDR3 is 15 residues. The V end was cut by 5 bases, the J end by 2 bases, with 16 bases between. Germline loops: CDR1 SGHRS, CDR2 YFSETQ.

The rearrangement links TRBV28 to TRBJ2-3; 15 bases fit TRBD2. J lost 7 bases, V lost 6 bases, and 11 bases had no gene match. This CDR3 has 17 amino acids. Germline values: CDR1 MDHEN, CDR2 SYDVKM. CDR3 in amino acids: CASSHPRGLAGGYTQYF. In DNA, the CDR3 is TGTGCCAGCAGCCATCCCAGAGGACTAGCGGGAGGGTATACGCAGTATTTT.

This clonotype qualifies as medium-sized (0.01 to 0.1%). The gene calls are TRBV7-6 and TRBJ2-5; D may be TRBD1 (7 bases). V gave up 2 bases and J gave up 5 bases, with 12 bases separating them. The CDR3 is made up of 14 amino acids. Germline V lookup: CDR1 SGHVS, CDR2 FNYEAQ. The CDR3 reads CASSLSAGGETQYF. In DNA form, the CDR3 reads TGTGCCAGCAGCTTATCGGCAGGGGGGGAGACCCAGTACTTC.

By its share, this clonotype is medium-sized. CDR3: CASSAIGIIYEQYF. Here the CDR3 DNA reads TGTGCCAGCAGCGCAATTGGTATCATCTACGAGCAGTACTTC. The chain uses TRBV7-9 and TRBJ2-7; D unresolved. Between the trimmed V and J ends, which lost 5 bases and 3 bases, there was a span of 14 bases. The CDR3 is 14 amino acids. Germline V lookup: CDR1 SEHNR, CDR2 FQNEAQ (reference sequence).

This clonotype was seen ten or more times. The chain combines TRBV5-1 with TRBJ1-2, with D maybe TRBD1 (5 bases). Germline loops: CDR1 SGHRS, CDR2 YFSETQ. CDR3 length equals 15 residues. V was cut by 1 base and J by 3 bases, with 13 bases left in between. The CDR3 loop is CASSLRRGSDYGYTF. The DNA for the CDR3 is TGCGCCAGCAGCTTGAGGAGGGGCAGCGACTATGGCTACACCTTC.

The chain links TRBV28 to TRBJ1-1; TRBD1 matches at 10 bases. The CDR3 spans 19 residues. J lost 8 bases, V lost 6 bases, and 24 bases had no gene match. Germline values: CDR1 MDHEN, CDR2 SYDVKM. The DNA for the CDR3 is TGTGCCAGCAGCCTGGACAGGGGGGAAGATGCTCCCCCGAAGTCAGAAGCTTTCTTT. Translating gives CASSLDRGEDAPPKSEAFF.

By its share, this clonotype is large. V usage is TRBV7-6 and J usage is TRBJ2-3, with D possibly TRBD2 on 7 matching bases. The CDR3 covers 15 residues. Trimming left V 5 bases short and J 0 bases short, with 12 bases between. Germline lookup yields CDR1 SGHVS and CDR2 FNYEAQ. The CDR3 sequence: CASSQGGVSTDTQYF. For the CDR3, the DNA is TGTGCCAGCAGCCAAGGGGGGGTAAGCACAGATACGCAGTATTTT.

This clonotype was observed many times. V is TRBV5-5 and J is TRBJ2-2, with 7 bases matching TRBD1. Germline V lookup: CDR1 SGHKS, CDR2 YYEKEE (reference sequence). The J segment lost 1 base and the V segment lost 2 bases, leaving 14 bases of the junction unmatched. This CDR3 is built from 19 residues. CDR3 region: CASSFSMIRGLLNTGELFF. CDR3 nucleotides: TGTGCCAGCAGCTTCTCCATGATTAGGGGGCTACTGAACACCGGGGAGCTGTTTTTT.